This T cell receptor (beta chain) derives from a study of T cell repertoires in cytomegalovirus infection (dated by TCRdb to about 2019). Context from the whole study: Alongside well-studied HLA-B-restricted epitopes, the peptide stimulations were aimed at recently identified HLA-C-restricted CMV epitopes, whose presentation resists viral immunomodulation. Donor HLA type was relevant to the analysis, as public TCR beta signatures indicated carriage of CMV infection together with the matching HLA type.

The data were produced on an Illumina HiSeq 1500. TCRdb's own reprocessing of the public reads used fastp at Q25 and MiXCR and kept productive beta chains. All rows with the same CDR3 protein become a single entry with the most common DNA and genes. The sample table contains about 310,000 distinct CDR3 sequences; only one count was recorded for approximately 25% of them. The ten biggest clones cover about an eighth of the sample. In light of the paper, this sample's treatment or condition label describes: in vitro stimulation with specific CMV peptide epitopes to enrich CMV-specific T cells. V gives up 6 bases and J gives up 2 bases, and the segment between their germline ends measures 12 bases. The germline V gene (reference sequence) supplies CDR1 LNHDA and CDR2 SQIVND. From cysteine to phenylalanine, the CDR3 is 14 amino acids long. Just CDR3 DNA is preserved here, 42 bases in frame from base 1.

Points on this clonotype: What antigen it recognizes has not been identified. Base qualities are not recorded, but no much larger clone differs from it by a single base.

Here is what the overall study found, with its caveats: In the ex vivo response, HLA-C-restricted CMV-specific TCR beta clonotypes were dominant, and in two of eight donors the single most frequent clonotype came from this HLA-C-restricted group. In both this cohort and an independent roughly 360-donor cohort, the cumulative frequency of public TCR beta family members distinguished carriers of CMV infection plus the relevant HLA type.

The origin of this receptor is a human donor in good health (CMV status not recorded). Some clones in this sample may be carry-over from other donors' samples. The sample was cultured PBMCs, taken from culture after CMV antigen stimulation. The chain joins TRBV19 to TRBJ2-3; a tentative D call is TRBD1 (6 bases match). The nucleotides are TGTGCCAGTAGCCCCAACAGGGTCACAGATACGCAGTATTTT. Its translation reads: CASSPNRVTDTQYF.